This T cell receptor beta chain was sequenced for a study of blood T cells in healthy people across ages. A sample-barcoded 5' primer and a J-beta primer mix were used in a second PCR of about 6 to 11 cycles. TCRdb re-derived calls from the 5' RACE reads in MiXCR, one entry per CDR3 protein. The sample consists of about 2 million distinct CDR3 sequences, roughly 49% of them appearing once. This clonotype was detected only once. The sequence came from a woman between 35 and 50 years old in good health. Sequencing was carried out using blood.

For the CDR3, the DNA is TGTGCCAGCAGCCAAGATCTGAGGGACTATGGCTACACCTTC. It encodes CASSQDLRDYGYTF. The rearrangement joins TRBV4-2 to TRBJ1-2; D not resolved. The CDR3 is 14 residues long. Germline V gene sequence: CDR1 LGHNA, CDR2 YNFKEQ. The ends were cut back, 0 bases at V and 3 bases at J, with 8 bases in the middle.